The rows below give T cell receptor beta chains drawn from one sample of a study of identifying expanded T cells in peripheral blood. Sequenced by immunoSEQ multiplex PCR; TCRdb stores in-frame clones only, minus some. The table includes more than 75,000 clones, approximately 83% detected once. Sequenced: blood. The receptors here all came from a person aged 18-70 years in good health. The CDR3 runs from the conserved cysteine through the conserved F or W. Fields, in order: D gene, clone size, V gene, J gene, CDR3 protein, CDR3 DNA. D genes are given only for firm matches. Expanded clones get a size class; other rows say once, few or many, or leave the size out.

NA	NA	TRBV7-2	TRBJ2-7	CASSLTFDRFSEQYF	TGTGCCAGCAGCTTAACTTTCGACAGGTTCTCCGAGCAGTACTTC
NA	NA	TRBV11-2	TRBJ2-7	CASSPRWGTGMGYEQYF	TGTGCCAGCAGCCCCCGATGGGGGACTGGTATGGGCTACGAGCAGTACTTC
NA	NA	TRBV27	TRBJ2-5	CASRRFGQETQYF	TGTGCCAGCAGGCGCTTTGGCCAAGAGACCCAGTACTTC
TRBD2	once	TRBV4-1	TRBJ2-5	CASSRREGATSLETQYF	TGCGCCAGCAGCCGGAGGGAGGGAGCCACCTCGTTAGAGACCCAGTACTTC
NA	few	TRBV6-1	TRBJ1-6	CASSEDRVGSYNSPLHF	TGTGCCAGCAGTGAAGACAGGGTCGGCTCCTATAATTCACCCCTCCACTTT
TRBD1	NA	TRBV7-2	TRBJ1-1	CASSQSQGAGTEAFF	TGTGCCAGCAGCCAATCCCAGGGGGCAGGCACTGAAGCTTTCTTT
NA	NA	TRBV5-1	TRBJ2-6	CASSSWTNSGANVLTF	TGCGCCAGCAGCTCCTGGACAAACTCTGGGGCCAACGTCCTGACTTTC
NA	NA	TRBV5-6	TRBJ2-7	CASSSGEGVYEQYF	TGTGCCAGCAGCTCCGGAGAAGGGGTCTACGAGCAGTACTTC
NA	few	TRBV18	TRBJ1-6	CASSPSEGSPLHF	TGTGCCAGCTCACCTTCGGAGGGTTCACCCCTCCACTTT
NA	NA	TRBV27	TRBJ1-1	CASSSPPGTRHTEAFF	TGTGCCAGCAGTTCCCCCCCCGGGACACGCCACACTGAAGCTTTCTTT
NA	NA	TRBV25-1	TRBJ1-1	CASSESGRMNTEAFF	TGTGCCAGCAGTGAAAGTGGCAGGATGAACACTGAAGCTTTCTTT
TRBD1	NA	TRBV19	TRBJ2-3	CASGTGDTDTQYF	TGTGCCTCCGGGACAGGCGACACAGATACGCAGTATTTT
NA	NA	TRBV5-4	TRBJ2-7	CASSKPSYEQYF	TGTGCCAGCAGCAAACCCTCCTACGAGCAGTACTTC
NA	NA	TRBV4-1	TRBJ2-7	CASSQGPRTSSSYEQYF	TGCGCCAGCAGCCAAGGTCCCCGGACCTCAAGCTCCTACGAGCAGTACTTC
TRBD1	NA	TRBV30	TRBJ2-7	CAWSVDKFRGSSYEQYF	TGTGCCTGGAGTGTCGACAAATTCAGGGGGAGCTCCTACGAGCAGTACTTC
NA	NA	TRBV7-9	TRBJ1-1	CASSPEKGSHTEAFF	TGTGCCAGCAGCCCTGAGAAAGGGTCACACACTGAAGCTTTCTTT
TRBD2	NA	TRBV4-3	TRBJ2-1	CASSQGSGPGGIHEQFF	TGCGCCAGCAGCCAAGGGTCAGGTCCGGGGGGAATCCATGAGCAGTTCTTC
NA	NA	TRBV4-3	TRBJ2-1	CASSQDPVGRLYNEQFF	TGCGCCAGCAGCCAAGATCCCGTAGGGAGGTTATACAATGAGCAGTTCTTC
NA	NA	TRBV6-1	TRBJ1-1	CASSEGRANTEAFF	TGTGCCAGCAGTGAAGGACGGGCGAACACTGAAGCTTTCTTT
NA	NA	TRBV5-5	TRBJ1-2	CASRLPSTATNYGYTF	TGTGCCAGCAGGCTTCCATCGACAGCGACGAACTATGGCTACACCTTC
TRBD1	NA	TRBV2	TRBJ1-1	CASLGQPNTEAFF	TGTGCCAGTCTGGGACAGCCTAACACTGAAGCTTTCTTT
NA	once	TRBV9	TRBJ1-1	CASSAAPVGGRREAFF	TGTGCCAGCAGCGCCGCCCCGGTCGGAGGGAGACGGGAAGCTTTCTTT
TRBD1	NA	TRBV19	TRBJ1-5	CASSTLDRARVNQPQHF	TGTGCCAGTAGTACCCTGGACAGGGCGAGGGTCAATCAGCCCCAGCATTTT
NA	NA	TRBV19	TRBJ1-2	CASSIGVGYTF	TGTGCCAGTAGTATTGGTGTCGGCTACACCTTC
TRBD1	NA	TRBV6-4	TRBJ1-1	CASSRTGYTEAFF	TGTGCCAGCAGTAGGACAGGGTACACTGAAGCTTTCTTT
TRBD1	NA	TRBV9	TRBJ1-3	CASSTGGGYGNTIYF	TGTGCCAGCAGCACAGGGGGTGGCTACGGAAACACCATATATTTT
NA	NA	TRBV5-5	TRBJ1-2	CASSLTENYGYTF	TGTGCCAGCAGCTTAACAGAGAACTATGGCTACACCTTC
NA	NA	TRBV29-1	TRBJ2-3	CSVGQLNTDTQYF	TGCAGCGTTGGACAGCTTAACACAGATACGCAGTATTTT
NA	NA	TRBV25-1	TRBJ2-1	CASSEGRYNEQFF	TGTGCCAGCAGTGAAGGGCGGTACAATGAGCAGTTCTTC
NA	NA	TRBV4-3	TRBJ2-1	CASSQGLGANNEQFF	TGCGCCAGCAGCCAAGGTCTCGGGGCCAACAATGAGCAGTTCTTC
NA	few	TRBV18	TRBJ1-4	CASSPLTATNEKLFF	TGTGCCAGCTCACCACTAACAGCCACAAATGAAAAACTGTTTTTT
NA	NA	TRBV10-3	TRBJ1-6	CAISDDSSPLHF	TGTGCCATCAGTGACGACAGTTCACCCCTCCACTTT
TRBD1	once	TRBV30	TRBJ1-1	CAWRPDRVPQLTEAFF	TGTGCCTGGAGACCCGACAGGGTGCCCCAACTAACTGAAGCTTTCTTT
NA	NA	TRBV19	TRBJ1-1	CASSLRSDLMNTEAFF	TGTGCCAGTAGTCTCAGGTCAGACCTTATGAACACTGAAGCTTTCTTT
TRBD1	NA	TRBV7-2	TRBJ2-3	CASSSDRATDTQYF	TGTGCCAGCAGCAGCGACAGGGCCACAGATACGCAGTATTTT
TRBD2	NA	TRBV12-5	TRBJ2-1	CASGGGNPYNEQFF	TGTGCTAGTGGGGGGGGGAATCCCTACAATGAGCAGTTCTTC
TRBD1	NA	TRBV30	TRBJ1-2	CAWRDRGRGYGYTF	TGTGCCTGGAGGGACAGGGGGCGAGGCTATGGCTACACCTTC
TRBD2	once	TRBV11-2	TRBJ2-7	CASSQTSGGAVFTYEQYF	TGTGCCAGCAGCCAGACTAGCGGGGGGGCCGTTTTCACCTACGAGCAGTACTTC
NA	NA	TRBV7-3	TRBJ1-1	CASSPRARRTEAFF	TGTGCCAGCAGCCCCCGGGCCCGTAGGACTGAAGCTTTCTTT
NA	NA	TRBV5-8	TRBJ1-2	CASSLGGAIGYGYTF	TGTGCCAGCAGCTTGGGGGGGGCGATCGGATATGGCTACACCTTC
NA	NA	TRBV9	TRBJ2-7	CASSVAMAGPYEQYF	TGTGCCAGCAGCGTAGCCATGGCCGGGCCCTACGAGCAGTACTTC
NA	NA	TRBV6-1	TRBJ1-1	CASSERYSEAFF	TGTGCCAGCAGTGAAAGGTACAGTGAAGCTTTCTTT
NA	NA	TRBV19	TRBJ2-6	CASSVLTGSGANVLTF	TGTGCCAGTAGTGTTCTAACAGGGTCTGGGGCCAACGTCCTGACTTTC
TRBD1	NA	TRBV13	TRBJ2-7	CASSSRTGPSSLQYF	TGTGCCAGCAGCTCCAGGACAGGGCCTTCATCGTTGCAGTACTTC
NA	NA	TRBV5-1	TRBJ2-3	CASSFGASRSTDTQYF	TGCGCCAGCAGCTTCGGGGCTAGCAGAAGCACAGATACGCAGTATTTT
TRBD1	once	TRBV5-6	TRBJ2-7	CASSLTGANEQYF	TGTGCCAGCAGCTTGACAGGGGCAAACGAGCAGTACTTC
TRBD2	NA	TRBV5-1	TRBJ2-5	CASSLGAGDSGETQYF	TGCGCCAGCAGCTTGGGAGCGGGGGACTCAGGAGAGACCCAGTACTTC
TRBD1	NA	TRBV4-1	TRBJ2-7	CASSPTGRSYEQYF	TGCGCCAGCAGCCCGACAGGGCGAAGCTACGAGCAGTACTTC
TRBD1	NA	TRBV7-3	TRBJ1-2	CASSYDSTGTYGYTF	TGTGCCAGCAGCTATGACTCGACAGGGACCTATGGCTACACCTTC
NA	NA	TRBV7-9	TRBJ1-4	CASSPVTVEEKLFF	TGTGCCAGCAGCCCCGTGACGGTGGAGGAAAAACTGTTTTTT
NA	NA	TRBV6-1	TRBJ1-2	CASSDNGYTF	TGTGCCAGCAGTGATAATGGCTACACCTTC
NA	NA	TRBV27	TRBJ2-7	CASSLSPGGPEQYF	TGTGCCAGCAGTTTATCCCCGGGGGGCCCCGAGCAGTACTTC
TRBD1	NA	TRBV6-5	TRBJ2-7	CASSYSGTGRYEQYF	TGTGCCAGCAGTTACTCCGGGACAGGGCGCTACGAGCAGTACTTC
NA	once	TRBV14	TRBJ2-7	CASSQGGLAAATYEQYF	TGTGCCAGCAGCCAAGGAGGTTTGGCAGCCGCTACCTACGAGCAGTACTTC
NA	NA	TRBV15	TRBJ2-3	CATSRSYLEMFTDTQYF	TGTGCCACCAGCAGATCATACCTCGAAATGTTCACAGATACGCAGTATTTT
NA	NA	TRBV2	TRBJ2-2	CASSDLEGPGTGELFF	TGTGCCAGCAGTGATCTTGAAGGTCCGGGGACCGGGGAGCTGTTTTTT
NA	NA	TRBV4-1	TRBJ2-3	CASSQGRPTGPRTDTQYF	TGCGCCAGCAGCCAAGGACGCCCGACAGGACCCCGCACAGATACGCAGTATTTT
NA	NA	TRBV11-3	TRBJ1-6	CASRVAGAYNSPLHF	TGTGCCAGCAGGGTGGCAGGGGCCTATAATTCACCCCTCCACTTT